The 18 T cell receptor beta chains below were found in one sample sequenced in a study of blood T cell repertoires in COVID-19. This table comes from immunoSEQ multiplex PCR, and its TCRdb copy is limited to in-frame clones, with some not included. Altogether approximately 280,000 clones are present, around 89% being singletons, with the ten largest covering around 4.4%. Sequenced sample: peripheral blood. The source of these receptors is a man aged 35-49 years with acute or convalescent COVID-19.

The rearrangement uses TRBV29-1 and TRBJ1-1, with TRBD1 identical over 7 bases. The CDR3 totals 12 residues. Germline CDR1 SQVTM, CDR2 ANQGSEA. Trimming removed 7 bases from V and 6 bases from J; junction bases left unmatched: 8. CDR3 sequence (DNA): TGCAGCGGACTACAGGGGATCGCTGAAGCTTTCTTT. Amino acids: CSGLQGIAEAFF.

The J gene is TRBJ1-5, the V gene TRBV6-2 or TRBV6-3; D remains unclear. The germline gives CDR1 MNHEY, CDR2 SVGEGT. The CDR3 is 14 amino acids. V was cut by 2 bases and J by 3 bases, with 8 bases left in between. The CDR3 DNA follows: TGTGCCAGCAGTTACGGCCAGTACAATCAGCCCCAGCATTTT. This encodes CASSYGQYNQPQHF.

The chain has TRBV5-1 and TRBJ1-2; D perhaps matches TRBD1 (5 bases). Between the trimmed V and J ends, which lost 0 bases and 5 bases, there was a span of 14 bases. The CDR3 length is 15 residues. Germline assignment: CDR1 SGHRS and CDR2 YFSETQ. CDR3: CASSLEGGKGYGYTF. The CDR3 DNA is TGCGCCAGCAGCTTGGAAGGAGGGAAGGGGTATGGCTACACCTTC.

This chain uses TRBV18 with TRBJ2-7; TRBD1 aligns across 8 bases. The germline V gene encodes CDR1 KGHSH and CDR2 LQKENI. V dropped 2 bases and J dropped 5; count of bases not matched to a gene: 11. The CDR3 loop spans 16 amino acids. The CDR3: CASSPSGTGTADEQYF. CDR3 DNA: TGTGCCAGCTCACCATCCGGGACAGGAACGGCGGACGAGCAGTACTTC.

The V gene is TRBV11-2, the J gene TRBJ1-4; D ambiguous. Trimming pared 0 bases from V and 0 bases from J, leaving 8 bases between. Germline V CDR1 and CDR2: SGHAT, FQNNGV. The CDR3 is 16 amino acids. The DNA for the CDR3 is TGTGCCAGCAGCTTAGATAGCCTCGCAACTAATGAAAAACTGTTTTTT. This encodes CASSLDSLATNEKLFF.

The genes are TRBV21-1 and TRBJ1-5. TRBV21-1 is a documented pseudogene. This CDR3 has 17 residues. The CDR3 is CASTKRSGESTNQPQHF. The CDR3 coding sequence is TGTGCCAGCACTAAAAGGTCGGGAGAGAGTACCAATCAGCCCCAGCATTTT.

This chain uses TRBV7-3 with TRBJ2-2; 9 bases align to TRBD2. The CDR3 has 17 amino acids. V trimming: 0 bases; J trimming: 4 bases; junction bases outside the gene matches: 6. Germline assignment: CDR1 SGHTA and CDR2 FQGTGA. The chain's CDR3 is CASSLTGLAGSTGELFF. DNA of the CDR3: TGTGCCAGCAGCTTAACGGGCCTAGCGGGAAGCACCGGGGAGCTGTTTTTT.

This sequence joins TRBV2 and TRBJ1-3; no definite D call. The CDR3 contains 15 residues. CDR1 and CDR2 from the germline V gene are SNHLY and FYNNEI. Trimming cost V 5 bases and J 0 bases, with 11 bases left between them. The CDR3 DNA is TGTGCCAGCAGTCCTCGACTGGGCTCTGGAAACACCATATATTTT. It specifies CASSPRLGSGNTIYF.

The chain links TRBV3-1 (or the pseudogene TRBV3-2) to TRBJ1-3; 12 nucleotides agree with TRBD1. The CDR3 runs to 17 residues. In germline, CDR1 is LGHDT, CDR2 YNNKEL (reference sequence). Losses at the gene ends were 4 bases for V and 2 bases for J; bases not matched to a gene: 6. The CDR3 DNA is TGTGCCAGCAGCCTACCGGGACAGGGGGCGGCTGGAAACACCATATATTTT. This codes for CASSLPGQGAAGNTIYF.

The V gene is TRBV16, the J gene TRBJ1-2, with 7 positions matching TRBD1. Germline V gene data show CDR1 as KGHSY and CDR2 as FQNENV. V trimming: 0 bases; J trimming: 6 bases; junction bases outside the gene matches: 4. The CDR3 totals 14 residues. The CDR3 DNA is TGTGCCAGCAGCCAATCTGTACAGGGGAATGGCTACACCTTC. It yields the protein CASSQSVQGNGYTF.

The rearrangement joins TRBV12-5 to TRBJ1-3, with D unclear. V shed 5 bases and J shed 3 bases, with 17 bases lying between them. CDR1 and CDR2 from the germline V gene are LGHNT and FRNRAP. This CDR3 is built from 16 residues. The DNA for the CDR3 is TGTGCTAGTGGTCCTTCCCCAGGATTCAGTGGAAACACCATATATTTT. It encodes CASGPSPGFSGNTIYF.

This sequence joins TRBV5-4 and TRBJ2-3; 8 bases map to TRBD2. The ends lost 1 base at V and 3 bases at J; junction bases unmatched: 7. Per germline, CDR1 SGHNT and CDR2 YYREEE (reference sequence). The CDR3 extends over 16 amino acids. Here the CDR3 DNA reads TGTGCCAGCAGCTTGTCCCGGGGGGGCGGGACAGATACGCAGTATTTT. It specifies CASSLSRGGGTDTQYF.

The chain employs TRBV10-1 and TRBJ2-4, with a possible D match to TRBD2 (6 bases). The CDR3 covers 13 residues. Germline loops: CDR1 WNHNN, CDR2 SYGVQD (reference sequence). V shed 5 bases and J shed 4 bases, with 9 bases lying between them. Here the CDR3 DNA reads TGCGCCAGCAGTCGGGACTTTAAAAACATTCAGTACTTC. Residues: CASSRDFKNIQYF.

This clone was seen just once. Written as DNA, the CDR3 is TGTGCCAGCAGCTTCCAGGGGTTAGCCAAAAACATTCAGTACTTC. It encodes CASSFQGLAKNIQYF. The chain carries TRBV5-4 and TRBJ2-4, with D perhaps matching TRBD1 (6 bases). The CDR3 extends over 15 amino acids. Between the trimmed V and J ends, which lost 2 bases and 0 bases, there was a span of 9 bases. Germline CDR1 SGHNT, CDR2 YYREEE (reference sequence).

This rearrangement joins TRBV27 to TRBJ1-2; possibly TRBD1 for D (5 bases). The CDR3 sequence is 12 residues long. V was pared by 9 bases and J by 4 bases, with 12 bases between. Germline loops: CDR1 MNHEY, CDR2 SMNVEV (reference sequence). The CDR3 DNA follows: TGTGCCAGGGGTGGGAGGGGCTATGGCTACACCTTC. Its translation: CARGGRGYGYTF.

The genes are TRBV6-5 and TRBJ1-2; TRBD1 matches 8 bases. CDR1 MNHEY and CDR2 SVGAGI come from the germline V gene. This CDR3 is built from 14 residues. Unmatched junction bases numbered 9, after V lost 4 bases and J lost 8 bases. In nucleotides, the CDR3 is TGTGCCAGCAGTTCGAGGACAGGGTCGTCCGGCTACACCTTC. Encoded protein: CASSSRTGSSGYTF.

The gene calls are TRBV5-6 and TRBJ2-3, with 10 bases lining up with TRBD2. The CDR3 is 15 amino acids. Germline V gives CDR1 SGHDT, CDR2 YYEEEE. Trimming at V came to 2 bases and at J to 3 bases, leaving 3 bases not matched to a gene. The CDR3 nucleotides read TGTGCCAGCAGCTTAAGAGCGGGGGGGACAGATACGCAGTATTTT. Translated: CASSLRAGGTDTQYF.

The V gene is TRBV24-1, the J gene TRBJ2-3; maybe TRBD2 (5 bases). Germline V lookup: CDR1 KGHDR, CDR2 SFDVKD. Trimming stripped 4 bases from V and 5 bases from J, with 15 bases between. The CDR3 totals 15 residues. The CDR3 DNA sequence: TGTGCCACCAGTGACAGCCGGACCGGAGGAGATACGCAGTATTTT. It encodes CATSDSRTGGDTQYF.